This T cell receptor (beta chain) came from a study of control samples from healthy donors and cancer patients (dated by TCRdb to the early 2020s). The germline V gene (reference sequence) supplies CDR1 LNHDA and CDR2 SQIVND. V lost 5 bases and J lost 8 bases; the stretch between them is 15 bases long. From cysteine to phenylalanine, the CDR3 is 13 amino acids long. This entry keeps only the CDR3 DNA: 39 bases, framed from base 1. Library prep was done by the immunoSEQ multiplex PCR assay. TCRdb's version of the immuneACCESS table is confined to in-frame rearrangements and falls short of the full clone set. An unresolved V gene accounts for under half of the shortfall where checked; the remainder is of unknown origin. For this sample the table gives 95,000 to 150,000 clones, of which about 86% were detected only once. The ten largest clones capture roughly an eighth of the sample. Points on this clone: It has no known antigen specificity. The input lacks base qualities; no much larger clone sits a single base away.

Sequencing was done on a sample of blood. The sequence derives from a man in his thirties or forties in good health. This chain joins TRBV19 to TRBJ1-1, with the D gene not clear enough to name. DNA sequence: TGTGCCAGTAGTGGAGGGAGCCTAGGGGAAGCTTTCTTT. The encoded protein is CASSGGSLGEAFF.